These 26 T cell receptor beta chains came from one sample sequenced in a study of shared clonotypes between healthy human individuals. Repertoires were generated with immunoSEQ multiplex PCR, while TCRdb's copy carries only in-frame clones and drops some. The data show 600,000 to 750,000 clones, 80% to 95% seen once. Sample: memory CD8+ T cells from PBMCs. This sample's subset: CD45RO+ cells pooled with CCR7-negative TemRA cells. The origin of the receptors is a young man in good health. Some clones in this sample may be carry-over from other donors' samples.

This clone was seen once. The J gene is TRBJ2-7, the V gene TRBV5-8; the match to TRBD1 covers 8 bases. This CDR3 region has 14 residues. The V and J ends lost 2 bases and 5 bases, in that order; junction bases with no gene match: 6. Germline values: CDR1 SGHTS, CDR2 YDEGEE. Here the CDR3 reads CASSLGQGAHEQYF. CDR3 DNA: TGTGCCAGCAGCTTAGGTCAGGGGGCCCACGAGCAGTACTTC.

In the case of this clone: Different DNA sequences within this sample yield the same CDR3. The CDR3 sequence is CASSVGRGEQFF. The CDR3 region has the DNA TGTGCCAGCAGCGTCGGGCGCGGTGAGCAGTTCTTC. V usage is TRBV9 and J usage is TRBJ2-1; D ambiguous. Between the trimmed V and J ends, which lost 2 bases and 9 bases, there was a span of 9 bases. Germline V gene sequence: CDR1 SGDLS, CDR2 YYNGEE. The CDR3 is made up of 12 amino acids.

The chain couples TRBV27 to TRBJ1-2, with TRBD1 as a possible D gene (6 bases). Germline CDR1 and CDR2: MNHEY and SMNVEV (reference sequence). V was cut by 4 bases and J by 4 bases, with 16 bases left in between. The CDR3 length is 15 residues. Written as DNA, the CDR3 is TGTGCCAGCAGTTATGAAGGGGGGACTATCTATGGCTACACCTTC. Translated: CASSYEGGTIYGYTF.

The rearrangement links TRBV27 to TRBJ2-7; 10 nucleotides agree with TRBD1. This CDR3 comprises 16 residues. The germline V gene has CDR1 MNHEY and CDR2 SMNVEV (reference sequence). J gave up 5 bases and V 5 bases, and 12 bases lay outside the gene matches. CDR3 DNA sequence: TGTGCCAGCAGTGTACTGGGGGACAGGGGAATAAACGAGCAGTACTTC. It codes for CASSVLGDRGINEQYF.

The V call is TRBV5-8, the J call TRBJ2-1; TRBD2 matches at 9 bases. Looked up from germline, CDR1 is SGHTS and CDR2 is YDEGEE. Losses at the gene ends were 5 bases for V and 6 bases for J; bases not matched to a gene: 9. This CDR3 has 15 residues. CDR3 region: CASRGGLALRNEQFF. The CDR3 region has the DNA TGTGCCAGCAGGGGGGGACTAGCCTTACGCAATGAGCAGTTCTTC.

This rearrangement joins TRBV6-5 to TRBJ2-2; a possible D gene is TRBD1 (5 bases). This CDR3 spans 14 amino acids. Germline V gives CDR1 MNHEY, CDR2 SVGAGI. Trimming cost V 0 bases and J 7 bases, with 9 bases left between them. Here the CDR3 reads CASSYSGVNGELFF. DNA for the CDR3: TGTGCCAGCAGTTACTCAGGGGTTAACGGGGAGCTGTTTTTT.

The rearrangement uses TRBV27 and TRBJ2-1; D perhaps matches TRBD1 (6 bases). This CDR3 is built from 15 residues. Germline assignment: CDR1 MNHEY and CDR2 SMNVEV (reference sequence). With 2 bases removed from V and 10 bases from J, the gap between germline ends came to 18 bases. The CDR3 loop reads CASSLVGANLREQFF. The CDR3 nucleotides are TGTGCCAGCAGTTTAGTGGGGGCGAATTTGAGAGAGCAGTTCTTC.

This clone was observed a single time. The CDR3: CSVHPLDGYEQYF. The CDR3 nucleotides read TGCAGCGTCCACCCCCTGGACGGCTACGAGCAGTACTTC. The J gene is TRBJ2-7, the V gene TRBV29-1; D gene uncertain. CDR1 is SQVTM, CDR2 ANQGSEA, per germline. This CDR3 has 13 amino acids. Deletions cut 6 bases from V and 3 bases from J, with 15 bases between.

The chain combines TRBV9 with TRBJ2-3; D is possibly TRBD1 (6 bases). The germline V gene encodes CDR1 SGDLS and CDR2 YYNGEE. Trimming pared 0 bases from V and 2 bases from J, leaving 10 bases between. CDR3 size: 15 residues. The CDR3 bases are TGTGCCAGCAGCGTAGGGGACACTGACACAGATACGCAGTATTTT. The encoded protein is CASSVGDTDTDTQYF.

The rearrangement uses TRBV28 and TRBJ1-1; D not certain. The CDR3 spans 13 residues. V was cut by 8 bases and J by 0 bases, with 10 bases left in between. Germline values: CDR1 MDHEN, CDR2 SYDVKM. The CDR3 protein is CASRRPVNTEAFF. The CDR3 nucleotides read TGTGCCAGCCGACGACCTGTGAACACTGAAGCTTTCTTT.

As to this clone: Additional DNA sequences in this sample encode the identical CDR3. CDR3 coding DNA: TGTGCCAGCAGTTTACTGGACTCCTACGAGCAGTACTTC. Residues: CASSLLDSYEQYF. This chain uses TRBV27 with TRBJ2-7; D remains ambiguous. The CDR3 totals 13 residues. Trimming pared 2 bases from V and 0 bases from J, leaving 5 bases between. Germline CDR1 and CDR2: MNHEY and SMNVEV (reference sequence).

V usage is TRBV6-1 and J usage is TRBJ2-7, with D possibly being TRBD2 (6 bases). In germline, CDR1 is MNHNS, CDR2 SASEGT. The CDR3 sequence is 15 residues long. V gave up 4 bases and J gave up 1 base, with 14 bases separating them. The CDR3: CASSGSGTWSYEQYF. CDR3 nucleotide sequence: TGTGCCAGCAGTGGCTCCGGGACTTGGTCCTACGAGCAGTACTTC.

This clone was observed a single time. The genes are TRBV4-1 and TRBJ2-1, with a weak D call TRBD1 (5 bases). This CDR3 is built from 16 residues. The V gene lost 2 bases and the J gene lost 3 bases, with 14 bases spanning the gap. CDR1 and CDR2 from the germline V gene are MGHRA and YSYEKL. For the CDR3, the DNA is TGCGCCAGCAGCCAAACCGACAGTCCGTACTACAATGAGCAGTTCTTC. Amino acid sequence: CASSQTDSPYYNEQFF.

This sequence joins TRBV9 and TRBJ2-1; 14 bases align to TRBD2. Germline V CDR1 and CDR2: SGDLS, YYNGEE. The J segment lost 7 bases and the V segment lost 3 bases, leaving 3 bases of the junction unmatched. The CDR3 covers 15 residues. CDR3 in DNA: TGTGCCAGCAGCGACTGGACTAGCGGGAGGAATGAGCAGTTCTTC. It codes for CASSDWTSGRNEQFF.

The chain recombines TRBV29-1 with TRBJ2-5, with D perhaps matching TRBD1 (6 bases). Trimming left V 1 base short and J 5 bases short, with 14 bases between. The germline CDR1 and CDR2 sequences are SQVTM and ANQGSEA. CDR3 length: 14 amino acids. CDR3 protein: CSVEVGAGWETQYF. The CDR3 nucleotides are TGCAGCGTTGAAGTGGGGGCAGGGTGGGAGACCCAGTACTTC.

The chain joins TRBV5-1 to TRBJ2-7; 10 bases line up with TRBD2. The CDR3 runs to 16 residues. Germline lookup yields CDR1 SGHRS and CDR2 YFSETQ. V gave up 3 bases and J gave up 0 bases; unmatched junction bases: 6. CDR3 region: CASSSLASGSSYEQYF. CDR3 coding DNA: TGCGCCAGCAGCTCCCTCGCTAGCGGGAGCTCCTACGAGCAGTACTTC.

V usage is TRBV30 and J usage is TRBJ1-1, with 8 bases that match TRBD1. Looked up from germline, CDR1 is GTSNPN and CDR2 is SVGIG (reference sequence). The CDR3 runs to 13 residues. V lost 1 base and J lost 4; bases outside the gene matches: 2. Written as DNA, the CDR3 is TGTGCCTGGAGTGCAGGGGGCTTCACTGAAGCTTTCTTT. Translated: CAWSAGGFTEAFF.

The CDR3 reads CASSFLARGWGNEQFF. CDR3 DNA sequence: TGTGCCAGCAGTTTTCTTGCGCGGGGGTGGGGGAATGAGCAGTTCTTC. The V call is TRBV27, the J call TRBJ2-1, with 7 bases identical to TRBD2. The junction had 12 bases not matched to a gene; V was cut back by 3 bases and J by 7 bases. Germline CDR1 reads MNHEY; CDR2 reads SMNVEV (reference sequence). The CDR3 extends over 16 amino acids.

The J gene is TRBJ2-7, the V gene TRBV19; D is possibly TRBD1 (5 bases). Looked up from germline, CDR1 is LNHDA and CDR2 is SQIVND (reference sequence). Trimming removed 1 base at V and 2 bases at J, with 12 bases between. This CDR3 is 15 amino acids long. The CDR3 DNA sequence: TGTGCCAGTAGTATAGTCCCGACAGCCGCCTACGAGCAGTACTTC. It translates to CASSIVPTAAYEQYF.

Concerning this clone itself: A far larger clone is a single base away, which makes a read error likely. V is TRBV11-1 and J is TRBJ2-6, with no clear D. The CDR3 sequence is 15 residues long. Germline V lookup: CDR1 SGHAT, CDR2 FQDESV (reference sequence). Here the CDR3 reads CASRHQSSEANVLTF. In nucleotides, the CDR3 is TGTGCCAGCAGACACCAGAGCTCTGAGGCCAACGTCCTGACTTTC.

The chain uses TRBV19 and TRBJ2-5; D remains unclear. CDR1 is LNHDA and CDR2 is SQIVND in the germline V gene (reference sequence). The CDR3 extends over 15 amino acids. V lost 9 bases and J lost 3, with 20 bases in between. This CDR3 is CASQSLAGVEETQYF. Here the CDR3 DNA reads TGTGCCAGCCAGAGTTTAGCTGGAGTCGAAGAGACCCAGTACTTC.

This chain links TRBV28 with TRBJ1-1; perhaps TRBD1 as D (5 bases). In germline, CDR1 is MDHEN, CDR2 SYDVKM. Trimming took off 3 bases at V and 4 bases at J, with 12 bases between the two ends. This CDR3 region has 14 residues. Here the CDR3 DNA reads TGTGCCAGCAGTTTGGGACGGGCGGGCACTGAAGCTTTCTTT. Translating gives CASSLGRAGTEAFF.

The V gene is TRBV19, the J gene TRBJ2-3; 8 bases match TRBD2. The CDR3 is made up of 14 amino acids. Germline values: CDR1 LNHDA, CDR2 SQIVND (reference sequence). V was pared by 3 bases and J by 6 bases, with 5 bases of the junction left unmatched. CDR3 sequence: CASSIPGGPDTQYF. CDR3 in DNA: TGTGCCAGTAGTATCCCGGGAGGGCCCGATACGCAGTATTTT. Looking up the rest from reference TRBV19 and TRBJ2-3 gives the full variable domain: DGGITQSPKYLFRKEGQNVTLSCEQNLNHDAMYWYRQDPGQGLRLIYYSQIVNDFQKGDIAEGYSVSREKKESFPLTVTSAQKNPTAFYLCASSIPGGPDTQYFGPGTRLTVL.

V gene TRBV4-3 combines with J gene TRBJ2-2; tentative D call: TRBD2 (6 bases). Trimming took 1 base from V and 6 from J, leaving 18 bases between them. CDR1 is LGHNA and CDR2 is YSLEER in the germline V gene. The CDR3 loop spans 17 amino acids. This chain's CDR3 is CASSQGWGGLSAGELFF. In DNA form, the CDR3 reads TGCGCCAGCAGCCAAGGCTGGGGAGGCCTTTCAGCCGGGGAGCTGTTTTTT.

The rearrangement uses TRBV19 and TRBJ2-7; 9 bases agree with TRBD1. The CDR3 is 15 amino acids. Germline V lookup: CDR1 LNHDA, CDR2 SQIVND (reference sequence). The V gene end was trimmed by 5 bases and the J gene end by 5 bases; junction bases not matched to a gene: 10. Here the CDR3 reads CASSPRGGQGDEQYF. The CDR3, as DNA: TGTGCCAGTAGTCCAAGGGGGGGACAGGGTGACGAGCAGTACTTC.

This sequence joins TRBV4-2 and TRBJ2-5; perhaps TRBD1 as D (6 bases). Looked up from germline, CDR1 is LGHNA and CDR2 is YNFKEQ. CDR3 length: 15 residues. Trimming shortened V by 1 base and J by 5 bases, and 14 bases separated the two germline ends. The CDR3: CASSQGGRDTETQYF. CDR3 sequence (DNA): TGTGCCAGCAGCCAAGGCGGCAGGGACACGGAGACCCAGTACTTC.